The 4 T cell receptor beta chains below come from one sample, sequenced in a study of tumor-infiltrating lymphocytes in primary liver carcinoma. From 400 to 550 ng total RNA, TCR beta cDNA was generated with a primer in the constant region. Construction of TCR beta libraries relied on three successive nested multiplex PCR rounds employing slightly modified ARM-PCR. Investigators reported that the first two PCR rounds, at around 11 cycles each, used TRBV1-TRBV30 forward primers with a C-beta reverse primer. TCRdb itself ran the multiplex PCR reads through MiXCR, one entry per CDR3 protein. The profile shows 80,000 or so distinct CDR3 sequences, 65% to 75% of them singletons. It was from about 21-30 mg of unsorted bulk tissue that RNA and DNA were co-extracted. The specimen sequenced was liver tumor tissue from sampling region 4. Subset in this sample: tumor region T4, right-lateral pole. The receptor set was obtained from a woman aged 55-69 years with primary liver carcinoma and hepatitis B virus infection.

This clonotype was found many times. J is TRBJ2-1 and V is TRBV28, with D perhaps TRBD2 (5 bases). Trimming stripped 8 bases from V and 0 bases from J, with 11 bases between. Germline CDR1 reads MDHEN; CDR2 reads SYDVKM. The CDR3 extends over 14 amino acids. The CDR3 region is CASGLYSSYNEQFF. CDR3 DNA sequence: TGTGCCAGCGGACTGTACTCCTCCTACAATGAGCAGTTCTTC.

As regards this clonotype: At one boundary the junction diverges from the germline segment, which might be a read error. CDR3 nucleotides: TGCAGTGCCTGGGACAGGGGGCGCTTCGGGCAGTACTTT. Protein product: CSAWDRGRFGQYF. This chain connects TRBV29-1 to TRBJ2-7, with TRBD1 matching over 12 bases. In germline, CDR1 is SQVTM, CDR2 ANQGSEA. The CDR3 is 13 residues long.

This clonotype was found once. The J gene is TRBJ2-7, the V gene TRBV5-6; D ambiguous. CDR3 size: 15 residues. Trimming took 2 bases from V and 1 from J, leaving 13 bases between them. Germline loops: CDR1 SGHDT, CDR2 YYEEEE. The CDR3 sequence is CASSFIGTASYEQYF. CDR3 in DNA: TGTGCCAGCAGCTTCATAGGAACAGCTTCCTACGAGCAGTACTTC.

In this sample, this clonotype turned up a few times. This may arise from a read error, as a much more abundant clone is one base away. V and J are TRBV12-3 or TRBV12-4 and TRBJ2-3; no reliable D call. The germline V and J ends were trimmed by 7 bases and 5 bases, with 10 bases remaining between them. This CDR3 has 12 residues. The CDR3 nucleotides read TGTGCCAGCAATCCCTCCCAAGATACGCAGTATTTT. Translating gives CASNPSQDTQYF.